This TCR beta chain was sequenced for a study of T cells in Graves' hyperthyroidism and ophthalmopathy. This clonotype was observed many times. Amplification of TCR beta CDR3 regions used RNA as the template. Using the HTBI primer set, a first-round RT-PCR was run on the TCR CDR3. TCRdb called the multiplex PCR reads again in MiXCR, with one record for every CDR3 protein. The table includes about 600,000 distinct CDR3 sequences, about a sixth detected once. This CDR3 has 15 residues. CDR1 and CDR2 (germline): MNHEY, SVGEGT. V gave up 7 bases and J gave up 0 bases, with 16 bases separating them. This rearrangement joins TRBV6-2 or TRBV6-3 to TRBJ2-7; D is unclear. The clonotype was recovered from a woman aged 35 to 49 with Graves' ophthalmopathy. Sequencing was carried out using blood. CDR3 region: CASNNERTGSYEQYF. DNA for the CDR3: TGTGCCAGCAACAACGAAAGGACGGGCTCCTACGAGCAGTACTTC.